These 19 T cell receptor beta chains were all obtained from the same sample, sequenced in a study of blood T cell repertoires in COVID-19. Clones were read by immunoSEQ multiplex PCR, and TCRdb kept only the in-frame ones, dropping some. The table has 68,000 or so clones, about 91% seen once. Specimen: peripheral blood. The source is a man in his forties with COVID-19, enrolled during active disease.

This chain uses TRBV5-1 with TRBJ2-2, with TRBD1 as a possible D gene (6 bases). Per the germline V gene, CDR1 is SGHRS and CDR2 is YFSETQ. Trimming shortened V by 1 base and J by 3 bases, and 10 bases separated the two germline ends. There are 15 residues in the CDR3. CDR3 sequence reads: CASSLSGADTGELFF. As DNA, the CDR3 is TGCGCCAGCAGCTTGTCAGGGGCCGACACCGGGGAGCTGTTTTTT.

The CDR3 loop reads CASSSRRGSYLISNYGYTF. CDR3 in DNA: TGTGCCAGCAGCTCACGCCGGGGGTCCTATCTAATATCTAACTATGGCTACACCTTC. The chain carries TRBV7-3 and TRBJ1-2; the D gene is possibly TRBD1 (5 bases). Per germline, CDR1 SGHTA and CDR2 FQGTGA. This CDR3 is built from 19 residues. V gave up 4 bases and J gave up 0 bases, with 24 bases separating them.

V usage is TRBV6-5 and J usage is TRBJ1-4; 8 nucleotides match TRBD1. This CDR3 is built from 16 residues. V was pared by 4 bases and J by 1 base, with 5 bases of the junction left unmatched. The germline gives CDR1 MNHEY, CDR2 SVGAGI. CDR3 bases: TGTGCCAGCAGTTCCCGGGACAGGATAACTAATGAAAAACTGTTTTTT. Translated: CASSSRDRITNEKLFF.

The V gene is TRBV7-2, the J gene TRBJ2-5; D remains unclear. V was clipped by 5 bases and J by 2 bases, with 15 bases between them. CDR1 and CDR2 from the germline V gene are SGHTA and FQGNSA. CDR3 size: 15 residues. The CDR3 sequence is CASSSRQRQQETQYF. The CDR3 nucleotides are TGTGCCAGCAGCAGCCGCCAGCGCCAACAAGAGACCCAGTACTTC.

The CDR3 DNA follows: TGTGCCAGCAGTTTTCGAGGCTATGGCTACACCTTC. It is translated as CASSFRGYGYTF. This sequence joins TRBV12-3 or TRBV12-4 and TRBJ1-2; D gene ambiguous. The CDR3 has 12 amino acids. Between the trimmed V and J ends, which lost 3 bases and 4 bases, there was a span of 6 bases.

The CDR3 coding sequence is TGTGCCAGCAGCTTAAAATCGGCGTTAGCGGGGAAAGAGACCCAGTACTTC. Residues: CASSLKSALAGKETQYF. The V gene is TRBV7-4, the J gene TRBJ2-5, with 8 bases aligning to TRBD2. The length of the CDR3 is 17 residues. V shed 2 bases, J shed 3 bases, and the junction held 11 bases outside the gene matches. Looked up from germline, CDR1 is SGHVT and CDR2 is SQSDAQ.

This chain links TRBV18 with TRBJ1-1; D perhaps matches TRBD1 (5 bases). This CDR3 region has 13 residues. V lost 2 bases, J lost 11 bases, and 15 bases lay in between. Per germline, CDR1 KGHSH and CDR2 LQKENI. CDR3 sequence: CASSPTEGVEAFF. CDR3 DNA sequence: TGTGCCAGCTCACCAACGGAAGGGGTGGAGGCTTTCTTT. Drawing the rest from reference TRBV18 and TRBJ1-1, the complete variable domain is NAGVMQNPRHLVRRRGQEARLRCSPMKGHSHVYWYRQLPEEGLKFMVYLQKENIIDESGMPKERFSAEFPKEGPSILRIQQVVRGDSAAYFCASSPTEGVEAFFGQGTRLTVV.

The rearrangement links TRBV3-1 (or the pseudogene TRBV3-2) to TRBJ1-5; TRBD1 matches at 9 bases. Germline V lookup: CDR1 LGHDT, CDR2 YNNKEL (reference sequence). With 0 bases clipped from V and 7 bases from J, the junction kept 4 bases outside the gene matches. CDR3 length: 15 residues. This CDR3 reads CASSQDGTGKQPQHF. As DNA, the CDR3 is TGTGCCAGCAGCCAAGACGGGACAGGGAAACAGCCCCAGCATTTT.

CDR3 amino acids: CASSEQGASTEAFF. The CDR3 nucleotides are TGTGCCAGCAGCGAACAGGGGGCTAGCACTGAAGCTTTCTTT. This sequence joins TRBV11-3 and TRBJ1-1; TRBD1 agrees at 9 bases. CDR1 is SGHNT, CDR2 YENEEA, per germline. The length of the CDR3 is 14 residues. V shed 5 bases and J 4 bases; nucleotides not matched to a gene: 5.

This rearrangement joins TRBV7-2 to TRBJ1-4; the match to TRBD1 covers 9 bases. V gave up 3 bases and J gave up 7 bases; unmatched junction bases: 3. CDR1 SGHTA and CDR2 FQGNSA come from the germline V gene. The CDR3 runs to 14 residues. CDR3 residues: CASSFRDRAEKLFF. CDR3 bases: TGTGCCAGCAGCTTCCGGGACAGGGCTGAAAAACTGTTTTTT.

This sequence joins TRBV14 and TRBJ1-1; D is uncertain. This CDR3 is built from 14 residues. Germline values: CDR1 SGHDN, CDR2 FVKESK. The germline V and J ends were trimmed by 1 base and 4 bases, with 10 bases remaining between them. CDR3 in amino acids: CASSQVTRGTEAFF. The DNA for the CDR3 is TGTGCCAGCAGCCAAGTTACGCGGGGCACTGAAGCTTTCTTT.

V usage is TRBV19 and J usage is TRBJ1-3, with 9 bases aligning to TRBD1. V dropped 10 bases and J dropped 4; count of bases not matched to a gene: 8. The CDR3 has 14 amino acids. Per germline, CDR1 LNHDA and CDR2 SQIVND (reference sequence). CDR3 protein: CATYGTGRGNTIYF. The CDR3 DNA sequence: TGTGCCACATACGGGACAGGGCGCGGAAACACCATATATTTT.

The V and J genes are TRBV30 and TRBJ1-2, with 8 bases aligning to TRBD1. CDR1 is GTSNPN, CDR2 SVGIG, per germline (reference sequence). This CDR3 spans 15 amino acids. V was clipped by 4 bases and J by 2 bases; unmatched bases: 9. DNA for the CDR3: TGTGCCTGGACGTTGCCAGGGGGCGGGAACTATGGCTACACCTTC. This sequence encodes CAWTLPGGGNYGYTF.

This sequence joins TRBV5-1 and TRBJ1-1; tentatively, D is TRBD1 (6 bases). Looked up from germline, CDR1 is SGHRS and CDR2 is YFSETQ. This CDR3 comprises 16 residues. Trimming removed 0 bases from V and 2 bases from J, with 14 bases in between. CDR3 residues: CASSLDRALGNTEAFF. CDR3 nucleotide sequence: TGCGCCAGCAGCTTGGACAGGGCCCTGGGTAACACTGAAGCTTTCTTT.

The sample holds one count of this clone. The V gene is TRBV19, the J gene TRBJ1-5; D is possibly TRBD1 (5 bases). The CDR3 loop spans 14 amino acids. V was pared by 6 bases and J by 7 bases, with 16 bases between. Germline assignment: CDR1 LNHDA and CDR2 SQIVND (reference sequence). This CDR3 is CASSGGAKGQPQHF. For the CDR3, the DNA is TGTGCCAGTAGCGGAGGGGCCAAGGGCCAGCCCCAGCATTTT.

The rearrangement uses TRBV10-2 and TRBJ1-5, with D possibly TRBD1 on 6 matching bases. V lost 6 bases and J lost 9, with 24 bases in between. The CDR3 contains 16 residues. In germline, CDR1 is WSHSY, CDR2 SAAADI. CDR3 sequence (DNA): TGCGCCAGCAGCCGGACAGTCTCGTCTTCAGGACGGCCCCAGCATTTT. Translated: CASSRTVSSSGRPQHF.

This clone was counted a single time. The J gene is TRBJ1-2, the V gene TRBV6-1; D not resolved. The germline gives CDR1 MNHNS, CDR2 SASEGT. The ends were cut back, 2 bases at V and 2 bases at J, with 15 bases in the middle. The CDR3 extends over 16 amino acids. CDR3 protein: CASSELNRETNYGYTF. The CDR3 DNA follows: TGTGCCAGCAGTGAACTCAATCGGGAGACAAACTATGGCTACACCTTC.

This rearrangement joins TRBV4-1 to TRBJ1-4, with D unclear. Germline V gene sequence: CDR1 MGHRA, CDR2 YSYEKL. The CDR3 has 15 residues. Trimming left V 0 bases short and J 5 bases short, with 10 bases between. The CDR3 DNA is TGCGCCAGCAGCCAAGATACAGAGACCAATGAAAAACTGTTTTTT. Encoded protein: CASSQDTETNEKLFF.

The genes are TRBV5-6 and TRBJ2-5, with TRBD2 matching 14 bases. This CDR3 contains 19 residues. The V gene end was trimmed by 4 bases and the J gene end by 0 bases; junction bases not matched to a gene: 11. The germline CDR1 and CDR2 sequences are SGHDT and YYEEEE. This chain's CDR3 is CASSLPGLAGASYQETQYF. CDR3 DNA sequence: TGTGCCAGCAGCCTACCGGGACTAGCGGGGGCCTCGTACCAAGAGACCCAGTACTTC.